These 15 T cell receptor beta chains originate from one sample sequenced in a study of blood T cell repertoires in COVID-19. The protocol was immunoSEQ multiplex PCR, while the TCRdb copy is restricted to in-frame clones and leaves out a portion. The sample shows 250,000 to 350,000 clones, 65% to 85% of them seen only once. What was sequenced was peripheral blood. The source of these receptors is a human donor with COVID-19, enrolled during active disease. The donor label of this sample is uncertain.

The V call is TRBV7-2, the J call TRBJ2-7; D is unresolved. Germline CDR1 and CDR2: SGHTA and FQGNSA. The CDR3 is 11 residues long. Trimming pared 4 bases from V and 8 bases from J, leaving 9 bases between. DNA of the CDR3: TGTGCCAGCAGCTACCTTAGTAAGCAGTACTTC. The encoded protein is CASSYLSKQYF.

J is TRBJ2-1 and V is TRBV5-1; D might be TRBD2 (6 bases). The CDR3 extends over 15 amino acids. V was clipped by 3 bases and J by 2 bases, with 12 bases between them. Germline CDR1 reads SGHRS; CDR2 reads YFSETQ. The DNA of the CDR3 is TGCGCCAGCAGCTCCGGGACTGACACCTACAATGAGCAGTTCTTC. Its translation: CASSSGTDTYNEQFF. Complete variable domain (other parts from reference TRBV5-1 and TRBJ2-1): KAGVTQTPRYLIKTRGQQVTLSCSPISGHRSVSWYQQTPGQGLQFLFEYFSETQRNKGNFPGRFSGRQFSNSRSEMNVSTLELGDSALYLCASSSGTDTYNEQFFGPGTRLTVL.

The genes are TRBV12-1 and TRBJ2-2; the table calls TRBD1, which could not be checked here. TRBV12-1 is listed as a pseudogene. The CDR3 runs to 16 residues. Written as DNA, the CDR3 is TGTGCCAGCAGCCAAGACAGTACGTATGACACCGGGGAGCTGTTTTTT. This sequence encodes CASSQDSTYDTGELFF.

This clone came up a few times. The chain employs TRBV7-6 and TRBJ1-3; TRBD1 matches at 8 bases. Germline CDR1 SGHVS, CDR2 FNYEAQ. The trim removed 2 bases at V and 0 bases at J, leaving 6 bases unmatched. CDR3 length: 17 amino acids. Here the CDR3 DNA reads TGTGCCAGCAGCTTATATACAGGGGGTTACTCTGGAAACACCATATATTTT. This encodes CASSLYTGGYSGNTIYF.

The chain is built from TRBV27 and TRBJ1-5; TRBD1 agrees at 7 bases. The V and J ends lost 5 bases and 4 bases, in that order; junction bases with no gene match: 2. Germline CDR1 reads MNHEY; CDR2 reads SMNVEV (reference sequence). This CDR3 spans 13 amino acids. This CDR3 reads CASSNRGNQPQHF. Written as DNA, the CDR3 is TGTGCCAGCAGTAACAGGGGTAATCAGCCCCAGCATTTT.

This chain links TRBV7-9 with TRBJ2-7, with no clear D. The length of the CDR3 is 12 residues. Germline V gene data show CDR1 as SEHNR and CDR2 as FQNEAQ (reference sequence). The germline V and J ends were trimmed by 1 base and 5 bases, with 6 bases remaining between them. The CDR3 loop reads CASSLVPHEQYF. CDR3 DNA sequence: TGTGCCAGCAGCTTAGTTCCTCACGAGCAGTACTTC. Together with reference TRBV7-9 and TRBJ2-7, the CDR3 gives the full variable domain: DTGVSQNPRHKITKRGQNVTFRCDPISEHNRLYWYRQTLGQGPEFLTYFQNEAQLEKSRLLSDRFSAERPKGSFSTLEIQRTEQGDSAMYLCASSLVPHEQYFGPGTRLTVT.

The gene calls are TRBV6-6 and TRBJ2-2, with a tentative D call TRBD2 (6 bases). CDR3 size: 14 residues. Germline V gene data show CDR1 as MNHNY and CDR2 as SVGAGI (reference sequence). V was cut by 7 bases and J by 5 bases, with 14 bases left in between. The CDR3, as DNA: TGTGCCAGCACAGGAGGGGCCCAGACCGGGGAGCTGTTTTTT. Its protein is CASTGGAQTGELFF.

The CDR3 is CASSFGGGATSWTEAFF. DNA of the CDR3: TGTGCCAGCAGTTTCGGTGGGGGGGCAACGTCTTGGACTGAAGCTTTCTTT. This rearrangement joins TRBV28 to TRBJ1-1; tentatively, D is TRBD1 (6 bases). The V gene lost 3 bases and the J gene lost 5 bases, with 22 bases spanning the gap. Germline lookup yields CDR1 MDHEN and CDR2 SYDVKM. This CDR3 has 17 amino acids. Based on the CDR3 plus reference TRBV28 and TRBJ1-1, the full variable domain is DVKVTQSSRYLVKRTGEKVFLECVQDMDHENMFWYRQDPGLGLRLIYFSYDVKMKEKGDIPEGYSVSREKKERFSLILESASTNQTSMYLCASSFGGGATSWTEAFFGQGTRLTVV.

V gene TRBV2 combines with J gene TRBJ2-3; 7 nucleotides line up with TRBD2. Trimming at V came to 4 bases and at J to 1 base, leaving 5 bases not matched to a gene. Germline CDR1 and CDR2: SNHLY and FYNNEI. This CDR3 is 15 amino acids long. CDR3: CASSGSSGRTDTQYF. CDR3 DNA: TGTGCCAGCAGTGGGTCTAGCGGACGCACAGATACGCAGTATTTT. The full variable domain, its missing parts supplied by reference TRBV2 and TRBJ2-3, is EPEVTQTPSHQVTQMGQEVILRCVPISNHLYFYWYRQILGQKVEFLVSFYNNEISEKSEIFDDQFSVERPDGSNFTLKIRSTKLEDSAMYFCASSGSSGRTDTQYFGPGTRLTVL.

This clone has only one observation. The genes are TRBV30 and TRBJ1-5, with D maybe TRBD1 (6 bases). CDR3 length equals 13 residues. The germline gives CDR1 GTSNPN, CDR2 SVGIG (reference sequence). Trimming left V 1 base short and J 5 bases short, with 9 bases between. CDR3 loop: CAWSGTVDQPQHF. The CDR3 DNA is TGTGCCTGGAGTGGGACAGTCGATCAGCCCCAGCATTTT.

The chain couples TRBV28 to TRBJ2-2; D is perhaps TRBD1 (5 bases). This CDR3 is 14 amino acids long. V dropped 6 bases and J dropped 4 bases, with 12 bases sitting between them. Germline V lookup: CDR1 MDHEN, CDR2 SYDVKM. CDR3 protein: CASRAQGGTGELFF. DNA for the CDR3: TGTGCCAGCAGAGCGCAGGGCGGCACCGGGGAGCTGTTTTTT.

This clone occurred a few times. The rearrangement links TRBV5-1 to TRBJ2-3, with D perhaps TRBD1 (6 bases). V dropped 0 bases and J dropped 1 base, with 15 bases sitting between them. Germline V gives CDR1 SGHRS, CDR2 YFSETQ. CDR3 length: 17 amino acids. The CDR3 loop is CASSLGAGAVGTDTQYF. CDR3 bases: TGCGCCAGCAGCTTGGGGGCAGGGGCGGTGGGCACAGATACGCAGTATTTT.

This clone has ten or more counts. The chain is built from TRBV27 and TRBJ1-5; D might be TRBD1 (5 bases). In germline, CDR1 is MNHEY, CDR2 SMNVEV (reference sequence). The length of the CDR3 is 12 residues. Trimming removed 8 bases at V and 6 bases at J, with 11 bases between. The CDR3 DNA is TGTGCCAGCGGCGAAGGGGCTCAGCCCCAGCATTTT. Translation gives CASGEGAQPQHF.

The genes are TRBV19 and TRBJ1-5; 7 bases are shared with TRBD1. The CDR3 contains 14 residues. Losses at the gene ends were 10 bases for V and 2 bases for J; bases not matched to a gene: 8. Germline assignment: CDR1 LNHDA and CDR2 SQIVND (reference sequence). The CDR3: CATTTGRGNQPQHF. The CDR3, as DNA: TGTGCCACCACGACAGGGAGAGGCAATCAGCCCCAGCATTTT.

The chain is built from TRBV5-1 and TRBJ1-1; a possible D gene is TRBD1 (5 bases). Germline loops: CDR1 SGHRS, CDR2 YFSETQ. Trimming left V 4 bases short and J 6 bases short, with 19 bases between. This CDR3 has 15 residues. As DNA, the CDR3 is TGCGCCAGCAGCCTCCCGGGGGTCCGCGGGCCTGAAGCTTTCTTT. Its protein is CASSLPGVRGPEAFF.